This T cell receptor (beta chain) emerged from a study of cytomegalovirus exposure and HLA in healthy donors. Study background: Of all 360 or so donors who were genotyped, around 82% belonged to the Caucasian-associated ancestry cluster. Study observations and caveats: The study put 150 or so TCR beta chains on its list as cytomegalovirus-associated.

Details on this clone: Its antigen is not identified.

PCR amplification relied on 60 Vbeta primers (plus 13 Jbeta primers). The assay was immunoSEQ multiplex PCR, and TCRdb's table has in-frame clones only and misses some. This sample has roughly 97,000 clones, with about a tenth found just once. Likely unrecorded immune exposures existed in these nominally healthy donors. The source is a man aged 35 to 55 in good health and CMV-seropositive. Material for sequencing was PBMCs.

CDR3 loop: CASSPVLASSYNEQFF. The CDR3, as DNA: TGTGCCAGCTCACCAGTCCTAGCGAGCTCCTACAATGAGCAGTTCTTC. The chain carries TRBV18 and TRBJ2-1, with D possibly matching TRBD2 (6 bases). CDR3 length equals 16 residues. Between the trimmed V and J ends, which lost 2 bases and 0 bases, there was a span of 11 bases. Germline V gene sequence: CDR1 KGHSH, CDR2 LQKENI.